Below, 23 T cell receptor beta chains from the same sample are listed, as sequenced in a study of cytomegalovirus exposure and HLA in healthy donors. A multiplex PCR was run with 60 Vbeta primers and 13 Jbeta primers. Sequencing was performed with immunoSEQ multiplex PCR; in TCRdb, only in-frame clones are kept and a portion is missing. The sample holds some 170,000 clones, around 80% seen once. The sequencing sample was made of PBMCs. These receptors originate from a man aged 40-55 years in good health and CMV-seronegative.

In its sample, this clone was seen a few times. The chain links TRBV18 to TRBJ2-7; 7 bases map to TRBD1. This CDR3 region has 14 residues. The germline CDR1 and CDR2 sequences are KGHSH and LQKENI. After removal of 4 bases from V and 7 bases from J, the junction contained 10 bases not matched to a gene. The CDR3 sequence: CASSLGTDVKEQYF. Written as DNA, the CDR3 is TGTGCCAGCTCACTCGGGACAGATGTTAAAGAGCAGTACTTC.

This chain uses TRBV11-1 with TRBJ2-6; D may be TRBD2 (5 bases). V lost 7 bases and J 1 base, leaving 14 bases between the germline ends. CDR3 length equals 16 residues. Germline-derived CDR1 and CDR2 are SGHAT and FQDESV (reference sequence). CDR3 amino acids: CASKRGPPSGANVLTF. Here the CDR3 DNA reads TGTGCCAGCAAACGCGGGCCTCCATCTGGGGCCAACGTCCTGACTTTC.

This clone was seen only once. The CDR3 loop reads CASSTTGNQPQHF. In DNA form, the CDR3 reads TGTGCCAGTAGTACCACAGGGAATCAGCCCCAGCATTTT. The chain joins TRBV19 to TRBJ1-5, with D perhaps matching TRBD1 (6 bases). Trimming took 4 bases from V and 4 from J, leaving 8 bases between them. The germline CDR1 and CDR2 sequences are LNHDA and SQIVND (reference sequence). CDR3 length: 13 residues.

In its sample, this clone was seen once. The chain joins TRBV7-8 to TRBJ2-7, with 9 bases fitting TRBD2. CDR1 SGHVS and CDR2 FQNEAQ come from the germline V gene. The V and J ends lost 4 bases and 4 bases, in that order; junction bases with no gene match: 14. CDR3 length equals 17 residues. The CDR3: CASSSRRLAAREYEQYF. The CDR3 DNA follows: TGTGCCAGCAGCTCGCGGCGACTAGCGGCCAGGGAATACGAGCAGTACTTC. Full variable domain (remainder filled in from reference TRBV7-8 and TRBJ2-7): GAGVSQSPRYKVAKRGQDVALRCDPISGHVSLFWYQQALGQGPEFLTYFQNEAQLDKSGLPSDRFFAERPEGSVSTLKIQRTQQEDSAVYLCASSSRRLAAREYEQYFGPGTRLTVT.

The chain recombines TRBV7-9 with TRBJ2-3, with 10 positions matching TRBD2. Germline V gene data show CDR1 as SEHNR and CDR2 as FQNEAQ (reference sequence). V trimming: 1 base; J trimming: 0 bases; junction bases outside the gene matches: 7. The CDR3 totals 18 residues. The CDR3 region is CASSLVPRTSGSTDTQYF. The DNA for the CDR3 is TGTGCCAGCAGCTTAGTACCCCGGACTAGCGGTAGCACAGATACGCAGTATTTT.

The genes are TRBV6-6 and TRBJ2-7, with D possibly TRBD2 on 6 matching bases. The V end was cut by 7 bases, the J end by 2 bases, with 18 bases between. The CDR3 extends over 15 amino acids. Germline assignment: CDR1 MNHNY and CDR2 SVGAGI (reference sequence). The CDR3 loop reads CASTKGRRGPYEQYF. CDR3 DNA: TGTGCCAGCACCAAGGGTAGGCGGGGACCCTACGAGCAGTACTTC.

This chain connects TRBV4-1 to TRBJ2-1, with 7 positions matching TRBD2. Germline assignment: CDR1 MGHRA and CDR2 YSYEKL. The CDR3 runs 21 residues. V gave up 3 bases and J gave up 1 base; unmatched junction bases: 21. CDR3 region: CASSHKLEGGRTKVSYNEQFF. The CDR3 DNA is TGCGCCAGCAGCCACAAATTAGAGGGAGGGAGGACGAAAGTATCCTACAATGAGCAGTTCTTC.

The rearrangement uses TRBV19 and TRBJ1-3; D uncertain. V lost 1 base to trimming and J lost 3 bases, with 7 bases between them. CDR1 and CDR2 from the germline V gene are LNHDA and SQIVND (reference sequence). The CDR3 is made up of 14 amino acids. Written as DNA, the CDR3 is TGTGCCAGTAGTATAGCGAGATTTGGAAACACCATATATTTT. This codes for CASSIARFGNTIYF.

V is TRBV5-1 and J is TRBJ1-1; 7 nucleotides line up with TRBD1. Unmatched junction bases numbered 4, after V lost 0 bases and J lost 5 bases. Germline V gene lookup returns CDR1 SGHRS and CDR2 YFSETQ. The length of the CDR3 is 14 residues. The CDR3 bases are TGCGCCAGCAGCTTGGAAGGGGGCGGAACTGAAGCTTTCTTT. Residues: CASSLEGGGTEAFF.

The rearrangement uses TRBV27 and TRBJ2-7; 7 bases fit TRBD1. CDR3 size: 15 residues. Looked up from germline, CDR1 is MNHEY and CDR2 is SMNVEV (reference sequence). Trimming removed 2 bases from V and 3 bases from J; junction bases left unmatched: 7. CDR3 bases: TGTGCCAGCAGTTTACAGCTTGGGACAGACTACGAGCAGTACTTC. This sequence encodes CASSLQLGTDYEQYF.

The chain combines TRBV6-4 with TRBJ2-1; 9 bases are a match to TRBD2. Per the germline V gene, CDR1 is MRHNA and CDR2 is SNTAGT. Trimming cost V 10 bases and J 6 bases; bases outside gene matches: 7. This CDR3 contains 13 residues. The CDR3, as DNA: TGTGCCACCCAGCGGGAGGAGGGCAATGAGCAGTTCTTC. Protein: CATQREEGNEQFF.

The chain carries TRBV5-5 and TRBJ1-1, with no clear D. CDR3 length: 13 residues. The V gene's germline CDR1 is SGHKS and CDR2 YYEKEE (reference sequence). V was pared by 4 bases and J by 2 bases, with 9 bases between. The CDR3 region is CASSRGGNTEAFF. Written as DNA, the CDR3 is TGTGCCAGCAGCCGGGGAGGAAACACTGAAGCTTTCTTT. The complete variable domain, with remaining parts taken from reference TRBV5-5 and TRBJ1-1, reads DAGVTQSPTHLIKTRGQQVTLRCSPISGHKSVSWYQQVLGQGPQFIFQYYEKEERGRGNFPDRFSARQFPNYSSELNVNALLLGDSALYLCASSRGGNTEAFFGQGTRLTVV.

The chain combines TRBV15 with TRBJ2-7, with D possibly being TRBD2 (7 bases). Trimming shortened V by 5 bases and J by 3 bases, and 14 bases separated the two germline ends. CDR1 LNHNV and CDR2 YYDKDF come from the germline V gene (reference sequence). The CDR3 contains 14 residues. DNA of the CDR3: TGTGCCACCAGCCGGCGGGGGCGGGGCTACGAGCAGTACTTC. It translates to CATSRRGRGYEQYF.

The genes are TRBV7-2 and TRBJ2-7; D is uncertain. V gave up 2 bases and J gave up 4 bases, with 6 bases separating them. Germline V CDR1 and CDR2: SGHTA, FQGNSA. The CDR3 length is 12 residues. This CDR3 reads CASSLSRYEQYF. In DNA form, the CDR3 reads TGTGCCAGCAGCTTATCTCGTTACGAGCAGTACTTC.

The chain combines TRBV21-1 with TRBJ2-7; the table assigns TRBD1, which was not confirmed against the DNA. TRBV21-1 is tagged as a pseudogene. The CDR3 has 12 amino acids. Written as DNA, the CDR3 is TGTGCCAGCAGCAAACCAGCCTACGAGCAGTACTTC. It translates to CASSKPAYEQYF.

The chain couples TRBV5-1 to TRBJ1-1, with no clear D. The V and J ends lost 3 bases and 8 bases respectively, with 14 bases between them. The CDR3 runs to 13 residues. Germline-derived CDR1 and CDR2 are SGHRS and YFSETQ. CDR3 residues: CASSSARGEEAFF. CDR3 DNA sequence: TGCGCCAGCAGCTCGGCCCGAGGTGAAGAAGCTTTCTTT.

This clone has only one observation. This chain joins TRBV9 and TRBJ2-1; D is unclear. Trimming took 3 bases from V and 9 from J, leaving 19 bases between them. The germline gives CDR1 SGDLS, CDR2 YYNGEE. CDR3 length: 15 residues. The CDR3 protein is CASSGQIGASTEQFF. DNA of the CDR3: TGTGCCAGCAGCGGCCAGATAGGAGCATCGACTGAGCAGTTCTTC.

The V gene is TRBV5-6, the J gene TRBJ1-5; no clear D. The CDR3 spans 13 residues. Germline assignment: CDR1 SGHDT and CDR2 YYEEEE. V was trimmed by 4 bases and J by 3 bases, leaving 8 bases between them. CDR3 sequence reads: CASSPRPNQPQHF. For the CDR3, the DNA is TGTGCCAGCAGCCCGAGGCCCAATCAGCCCCAGCATTTT.

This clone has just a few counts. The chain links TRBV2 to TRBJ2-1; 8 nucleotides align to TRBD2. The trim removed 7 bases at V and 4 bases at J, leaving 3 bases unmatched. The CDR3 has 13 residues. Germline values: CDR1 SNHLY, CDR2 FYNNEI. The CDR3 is CASTGGEYNEQFF. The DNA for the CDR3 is TGTGCCAGCACGGGGGGGGAATACAATGAGCAGTTCTTC.

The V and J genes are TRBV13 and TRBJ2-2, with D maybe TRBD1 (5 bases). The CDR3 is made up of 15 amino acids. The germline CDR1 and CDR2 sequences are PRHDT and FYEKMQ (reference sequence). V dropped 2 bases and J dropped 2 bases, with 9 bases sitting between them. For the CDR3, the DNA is TGTGCCAGCAGCTTAACCAGGGCTAACACCGGGGAGCTGTTTTTT. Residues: CASSLTRANTGELFF.

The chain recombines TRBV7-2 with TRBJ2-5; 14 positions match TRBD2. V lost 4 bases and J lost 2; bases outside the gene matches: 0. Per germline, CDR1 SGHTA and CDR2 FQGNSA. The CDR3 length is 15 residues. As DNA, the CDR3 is TGTGCCAGCAGCTGGACTAGCGGGGGGCAAGAGACCCAGTACTTC. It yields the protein CASSWTSGGQETQYF.

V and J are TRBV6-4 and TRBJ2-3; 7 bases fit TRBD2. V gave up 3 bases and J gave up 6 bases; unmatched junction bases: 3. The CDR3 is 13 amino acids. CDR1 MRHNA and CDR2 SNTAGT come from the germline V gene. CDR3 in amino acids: CASSEIGGDTQYF. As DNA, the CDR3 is TGTGCCAGCAGTGAGATCGGGGGGGATACGCAGTATTTT.

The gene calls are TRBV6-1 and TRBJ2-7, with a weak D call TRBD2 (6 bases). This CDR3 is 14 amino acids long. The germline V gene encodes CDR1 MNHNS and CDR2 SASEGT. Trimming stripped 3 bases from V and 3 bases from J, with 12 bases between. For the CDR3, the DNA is TGTGCCAGCAGTGAGAGGGGACTCAACTACGAGCAGTACTTC. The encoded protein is CASSERGLNYEQYF.